Included here is one T cell receptor (beta chain) sequence, with context. This entry comes from a study of OX40 agonist ivuxolimab in advanced cancers. The wider study: A diagnosis of hepatocellular carcinoma, melanoma, renal cell or head and neck cancer was present in dose-escalation patients.

The CDR3 is 16 residues long. The germline V gene has CDR1 SGHNT and CDR2 YYREEE (reference sequence). Trimming removed 2 bases from V and 4 bases from J; junction bases left unmatched: 7. Only in-frame clones appear in the TCRdb table, and some are missing; sequencing was by immunoSEQ multiplex PCR. The sample has tens of thousands of clones; approximately 86% are singletons. The chain recombines TRBV5-4 with TRBJ2-3; TRBD2 matches at 10 bases. This receptor was identified in an adult with an advanced solid tumor such as melanoma, head and neck, liver or kidney cancer. The material sequenced was CD4+ or CD8+ T cells sorted from blood, taken in a trial of the OX40 agonist ivuxolimab. The CDR3 region has the DNA TGTGCCAGCAGCTTACCTAGCGGGAGAGAGGCAGATACGCAGTATTTT. It yields the protein CASSLPSGREADTQYF.